This T cell receptor beta chain was obtained from a study of identical twins (dated by TCRdb to about 2016). The study in broad terms: To test whether fetal clonotypes persist, this study deep-sequenced TCR alpha and beta repertoires from monozygotic twins, from unrelated adults of various ages, and from cord blood. Replicate twin experiments were performed at different times using different library preparation protocols to rule out contamination. Broad study findings and their caveats: Fewer insertions were carried by abundant cord blood beta clonotypes, a similar but weaker trend appeared in young adult naive repertoires, and no such trend appeared in memory repertoires. Because the same donors could not be followed over many years, the conclusions relied on cross-sectional statistical analysis. In monozygotic twins, recombination models systematically underestimated out-of-frame TCR alpha sharing, but the models matched the sharing seen between unrelated individuals. A weaker excess of twin sharing was found in beta out-of-frame sequences because the signal-to-noise ratio was lowered by fewer shared sequences. Compared with coincidental sharing between unrelated individuals, out-of-frame TCR alpha sequences shared between twins had an excess of sequences with low generation probability. Zero-insertion analyses could be partly confounded by invariant T cells such as MAIT and iNKT, though diverse VJ usage argued against such confounding for most clonotypes.

From the cysteine through the phenylalanine, the CDR3 covers 14 amino acids. Just the 42-base CDR3 DNA is kept, in frame starting at base 1. CDR1 and CDR2 (DFQATT, SNEGSKA) derive from the germline V gene (reference sequence). All donors were healthy Caucasians. The twin cohort consisted of three pairs of female monozygotic twins, all aged roughly 18 to 29 years. Peripheral blood mononuclear cells were the source from which RNA for the TCR libraries was isolated. Libraries were constructed by 5' RACE. TCRdb records Illumina HiSeq 2000 as the sequencer. Template switching introduced a universal primer binding site; the final cDNA contained a unique molecular identifier, enabling accurate counting of TCR cDNA molecules. Specific primers in the conserved constant-segment region were used to synthesize first-strand cDNA for TCR alpha and beta chains. To control for contamination, every cDNA library was double barcoded, receiving both a SMART-Mk sample barcode and Illumina barcodes. TruSeq adapter sequences and Illumina sample barcodes were added in two successive PCR steps. TCR alpha and beta cDNA libraries were sequenced on the Illumina HiSeq platform with custom primers. Processing in the source paper ran as follows. MiGEC processed the raw reads to extract unique molecular identifiers, while MiXCR was used to determine the CDR3 positions. Recombination models were inferred per individual with the repgenHMM and IGoR tools using an EM algorithm. The analysis of shared clonotypes was done with the tcR package in R, with sharing normalized by the product of cloneset sizes. Out-of-frame nonproductive sequences were analyzed to study raw recombination free of thymic and clonal selection effects. The public sequencing data were trimmed at Q25 with fastp and processed into clonotypes with MiXCR by TCRdb, which kept only in-frame beta chains. Duplicate CDR3 protein sequences are folded into a single record with the most common DNA and genes. These V and J calls originate from TCRdb's pipeline instead of the authors' own analysis. Counted in this sample were some 790,000 distinct CDR3 sequences; around a sixth of them appeared once. The leading ten clones occupy approximately 14% of the sample.

Only one count was recorded for this clonotype. No antigen is known for it. A much larger clone lies a single base off, so this may be a read error. These data were likewise used in another study, on T cells expressing NK-cell markers. The second paper states: Three sorted T-cell subsets (CD3+CD56+NKG2C+, CD3+CD56+NKG2C- and CD3+CD56-NKG2C+) from about 8 donors had their TCR beta-chain repertoires profiled. Of the eight sequenced donors, seven were found to be HCMV-seropositive and one was found to be HCMV-seronegative. To restrict sorting to alphabetaTCR-expressing T cells, an anti-gammadeltaTCR antibody was added in several experiments. In over five donors, the dominant CD3+CD56+NKG2C+ clonotypes were among the top 10 CD8+ clonotypes and accounted for about 1.0-7.5% of CD8+ T cells. Those dominant clonotypes were again the most abundant among CD3+CD56-NKG2C+ cells in a few donors, at about 25-65%. Whether the expanded NKG2C-expressing T cell clones were specific for HCMV antigens was left unclear. The eight sequenced donors were randomly selected healthy volunteers, three men and five women. A commercial ELISA kit detecting HCMV-specific IgG in serum was used to determine HCMV serostatus. Bulk peripheral blood T-cell repertoires were additionally sequenced from unsorted PBMC for about six donors. MIGEC handled demultiplexing of the reads and grouping by UMI, while MiTCR was used to assemble and quantify clonotypes. Only TCR cDNA sequences supported by at least two reads were kept to exclude erroneous sequences. The tcR package was used for downstream repertoire analysis, with clonotypes matched between fractions based on CDR3 nucleotide sequence plus V segment. VDJmatch was used to annotate antigen specificity against VDJdb, with one amino acid substitution allowed in CDR3.

This TCR was sampled from a woman aged 18-29 years in good health. Sequencing was performed on PBMCs. The chain is made from TRBV20-1 and TRBJ2-3, and 12 junction bases match TRBD2. The bases are TGCAGAGCTATTAGACTAGCGGGAGAAGATACGCAGTATTTT. Its protein product is CRAIRLAGEDTQYF.